This entry concerns a single TCR beta chain. Antigen: not known. Nominal health characterized the donors when sampled, though unrecorded immune exposures were likely. With 60 Vbeta and 13 Jbeta primers, the PCR was carried out. Only in-frame clones appear in the TCRdb table, and some are missing; sequencing was by immunoSEQ multiplex PCR. The sample contains tens of thousands of clones, around 87% of which appear only once. This entry comes from a study of cytomegalovirus exposure and HLA in healthy donors. V dropped 4 bases and J dropped 4; count of bases not matched to a gene: 11. Germline lookup yields CDR1 SGHKS and CDR2 YYEKEE (reference sequence). The CDR3 is 16 residues long. Study-wide points: A later analysis linked a missense DCLRE1C variant to TCR beta V- and J-gene trimming. The classifier reportedly diagnosed cytomegalovirus status with high specificity and sensitivity. Within the data, a cluster of highly shared sequence variants was likely a sequencing artifact.

What was sequenced was PBMCs. This receptor was identified in a woman in her 40s in good health and CMV-seropositive. This chain uses TRBV5-5 with TRBJ2-1; TRBD2 agrees at 7 bases. CDR3 sequence reads: CASSRLPGTTYNEQFF. The CDR3 bases are TGTGCCAGCAGCCGCCTCCCCGGGACTACATACAATGAGCAGTTCTTC.